The clone carrying this T cell receptor (beta chain) was counted between two and nine times. Its specificity is not known. With V trimmed by 4 bases and J by 5 bases, 12 bases remained unmatched. Germline values: CDR1 SGHAT, CDR2 FQNNGV. This CDR3 region has 16 residues. The TCRbeta library was prepared with unique molecular identifiers. TCRdb recomputed calls from the PCR reads with MiXCR, one row per CDR3 protein. The sample consists of some 830,000 distinct CDR3 sequences, less than 20% of them appearing once. The record originates from a study of T-cell reconstitution after alpha-beta-depleted transplantation in children. General observations from the study: There were reportedly several hundred expanded graft clones from which alpha-beta T cells came about two months after transplant.

The sequence was obtained from a male patient younger than 18 who had a stem cell transplant for acute lymphoblastic leukemia, so the T cells may come from the graft donor. The V and J genes are TRBV11-2 and TRBJ2-7, with TRBD1 matching over 9 bases. The specimen was PBMCs, mostly from graft donor cells, collected 360 days after TCRalphabeta/CD19-depleted stem cell transplant. Written as DNA, the CDR3 is TGTGCCAGCAGCTCATACAGGGGGCGAAATTACCACGAGCAGTACTTC. Protein product: CASSSYRGRNYHEQYF.